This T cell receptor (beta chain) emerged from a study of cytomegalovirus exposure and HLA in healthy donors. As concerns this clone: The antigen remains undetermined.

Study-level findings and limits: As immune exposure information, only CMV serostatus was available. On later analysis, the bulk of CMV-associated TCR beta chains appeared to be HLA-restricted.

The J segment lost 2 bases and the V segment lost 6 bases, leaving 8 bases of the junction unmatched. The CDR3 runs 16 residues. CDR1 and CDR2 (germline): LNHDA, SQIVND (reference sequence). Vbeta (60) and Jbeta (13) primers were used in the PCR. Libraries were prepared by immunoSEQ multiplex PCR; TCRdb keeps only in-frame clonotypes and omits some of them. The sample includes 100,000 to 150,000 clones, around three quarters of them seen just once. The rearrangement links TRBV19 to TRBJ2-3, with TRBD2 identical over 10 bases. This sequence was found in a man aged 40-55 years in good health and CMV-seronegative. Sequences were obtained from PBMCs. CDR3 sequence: CASRGSGLASTDTQYF. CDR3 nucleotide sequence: TGTGCCAGTAGGGGCTCGGGACTAGCGTCCACAGATACGCAGTATTTT.